This T cell receptor beta chain was recovered during a study of technical replicates of blood from four donors. Germline V gene sequence: CDR1 SGHTS, CDR2 YDEGEE. The V and J ends lost 0 bases and 8 bases respectively, with 15 bases between them. CDR3 length: 15 residues. Data came from immunoSEQ multiplex PCR; TCRdb stores just in-frame clones and leaves some out. Here the sample spans around 79,000 clones, approximately 92% being singletons. The sample consisted of T cells isolated from PBMCs. The J gene is TRBJ2-1, the V gene TRBV5-8, with a weak D call TRBD2 (7 bases). This clonotype was obtained from a human donor in good health. Some clones in this sample may be carry-over from other donors' samples. CDR3 region: CASSLEGGGIDEQFF. CDR3 coding DNA: TGTGCCAGCAGCTTGGAAGGGGGGGGCATCGATGAGCAGTTCTTC.